One TCR beta chain is described in this entry. Its antigen is currently unknown. These data come from a study of cytomegalovirus exposure and HLA in healthy donors. In the study overall: The study placed approximately 80% of its approximately 400 genotyped donors in the Caucasian-associated ancestry cluster. General study findings and limits: The likely origin of a cluster of highly shared sequence variants was a sequencing artifact. As confirmed in vitro, three CMV-associated chains were specific for CMV antigens. An analysis that was carried out later associated 15,000 to 20,000 TCR beta sequences with HLA alleles at 0.05 false discovery rate.

This CDR3 comprises 15 residues. V shed 7 bases, J shed 2 bases, and the junction held 7 bases outside the gene matches. CDR1 and CDR2 (germline): MNHEY, SMNVEV (reference sequence). PCR amplification relied on 60 Vbeta primers (plus 13 Jbeta primers). Some clones are missing from TCRdb's copy, which holds only in-frame ones; the method was immunoSEQ multiplex PCR. In the table there are around 150,000 clones, approximately 77% of which are singletons. The chain couples TRBV27 to TRBJ1-3; 8 bases are shared with TRBD1. Sequencing was carried out using PBMCs. The clonotype originates from a man under 40 in good health and CMV-seropositive. CDR3 in DNA: TGTGCCAGCAAAACCCGACAGGGGACTGGAAACACCATATATTTT. Protein sequence: CASKTRQGTGNTIYF.